Described below is a single TCR beta chain sequence and its context. The target antigen is unknown. J lost 5 bases, V lost 7 bases, and 3 bases had no gene match. The CDR3 runs 13 residues. Germline-derived CDR1 and CDR2 are LNHDA and SQIVND (reference sequence). The data were taken from a study of cytomegalovirus exposure and HLA in healthy donors. Whole-study context: Among the roughly 400 genotyped donors, around 81% were placed in the Caucasian-associated ancestry cluster. Study-level findings and limits: Later analysis showed most CMV-associated TCR beta chains appearing HLA-restricted. Within the data, a cluster of highly shared sequence variants was likely a sequencing artifact. A few V segments could not be told apart, such as TRBV6-2 and TRBV6-3, and were left out.

PCR was performed using 60 Vbeta and 13 Jbeta primers. Repertoires were generated with immunoSEQ multiplex PCR, while TCRdb's copy carries only in-frame clones and drops some. The sample yields over 120,000 clones, 70% to 90% seen once. The source of this sequence is a middle-aged man in good health and CMV-seronegative. V is TRBV19 and J is TRBJ2-1; 9 bases map to TRBD1. The specimen sequenced was PBMCs. The CDR3 protein is CASIRQGDNEQFF. CDR3 in DNA: TGTGCCAGTATCCGACAGGGGGACAATGAGCAGTTCTTC. Supplemented by reference TRBV19 and TRBJ2-1, the full variable domain reads DGGITQSPKYLFRKEGQNVTLSCEQNLNHDAMYWYRQDPGQGLRLIYYSQIVNDFQKGDIAEGYSVSREKKESFPLTVTSAQKNPTAFYLCASIRQGDNEQFFGPGTRLTVL.